This T cell receptor beta chain was obtained from a study of CD8 T cells in ankylosing spondylitis (dated by TCRdb to the late 2010s). Turning to the overall study: To find TCR variants linked to disease, the study profiled T cell receptor beta repertoires in ankylosing spondylitis patients and healthy donors. In total, the full study cohort was made up of about 99 healthy donors and 25 ankylosing spondylitis patients. Peripheral blood was sampled, and synovial fluid was additionally collected from ankylosing spondylitis patients.

CDR1 and CDR2, looked up from the germline V gene, are SQVTM and ANQGSEA. The CDR3 contains 12 residues, cysteine and phenylalanine counted. CDR3 DNA only is kept here, 36 bases in frame from base 1. Clipping removes 4 bases from V and 1 base from J, with 1 as the unmatched junction base count. Study-level results and caveats: Some motif variants were previously reported in synovial fluid and blood of reactive arthritis patients, suggesting common disease-initiation mechanisms. A TCR beta motif of eight highly homologous amino acid variants appeared characteristic of blood from ankylosing spondylitis patients. The disease-linked clones were reported as significantly enriched in matched synovial fluid samples from ankylosing spondylitis patients. In peripheral blood, the disease-linked clones were found at relatively low frequencies and had a CD8+ phenotype.

The reads were generated on an Illumina HiSeq 2500. TCR beta libraries were prepared by quantitative 5'-RACE with molecular barcodes. As for how the authors treated the data: A new computational method based on a probabilistic model of VDJ rearrangement was used to identify disease-linked TCR variants. TCRdb applied fastp at Q25 and MiXCR to the public reads, then kept only in-frame beta chains. All rows with the same CDR3 protein become a single entry with the most common DNA and genes. The V and J calls shown here were made by TCRdb, not taken from the authors' results. The sample records about 140,000 distinct CDR3 sequences, about 7.3% of which are singletons. Under 15% of the sample belongs to the ten largest clones. This clonotype appeared many times. No antigen is known for it. Per-nucleotide qualities are absent, and no much larger clonotype sits a single base away.

The sample consisted of blood, either unsorted or a sorted T cell fraction (not recorded which). The origin of this receptor is a female donor with ankylosing spondylitis or in good health (not recorded which). The chain couples TRBV29-1 to TRBJ2-7, with 7 bases matching TRBD1. The CDR3 protein: CSVGGQSYEQYF. In nucleotides, the sequence is TGCAGCGTTGGGGGACAGTCCTACGAGCAGTACTTC.